These 4 T cell receptor beta chains were all obtained from the same sample, sequenced in a study of T cell changes during pregnancy in multiple sclerosis. The method was immunoSEQ multiplex PCR; TCRdb's version includes in-frame clones alone and lacks a portion of them. This sample has approximately 40,000 clones, with 85% to 95% found just once. The sample consisted of CD4+ T cells from peripheral blood mononuclear cells, taken in the third trimester of pregnancy. The receptors originated from a female donor with multiple sclerosis, enrolled in a pregnancy study.

This chain links TRBV7-2 with TRBJ1-1; 7 bases align to TRBD1. Germline loops: CDR1 SGHTA, CDR2 FQGNSA. V lost 5 bases, J lost 5 bases, and 5 bases stayed unmatched. The CDR3 runs 13 residues. CDR3 DNA: TGTGCCAGCAGCCTGACAGGGCAAACTGAAGCTTTCTTT. It codes for CASSLTGQTEAFF.

This clone has a single count. The chain has TRBV28 and TRBJ2-1; 13 positions match TRBD2. V lost 6 bases to trimming and J lost 8 bases; unmatched junction nucleotides: 7. CDR1 is MDHEN and CDR2 is SYDVKM in the germline V gene. This CDR3 has 15 amino acids. The CDR3 protein is CASSVTSGRAYEQFF. CDR3 nucleotides: TGTGCCAGCAGCGTTACTAGCGGGAGGGCGTATGAGCAGTTCTTC.

The CDR3 here is CASSLSTSNQPQHF. CDR3 coding DNA: TGTGCCAGCAGCTTAAGCACCAGCAATCAGCCCCAGCATTTT. V usage is TRBV7-2 and J usage is TRBJ1-5; D gene unclear. The CDR3 loop spans 14 amino acids. The V gene lost 2 bases and the J gene lost 1 base, with 6 bases spanning the gap. CDR1 SGHTA and CDR2 FQGNSA come from the germline V gene.

This chain joins TRBV6-5 and TRBJ2-3; a weak D match, TRBD2 (7 bases). In germline, CDR1 is MNHEY, CDR2 SVGAGI. V was trimmed by 2 bases and J by 6 bases, leaving 18 bases between them. CDR3 length equals 16 residues. CDR3 in amino acids: CASSYGGGLGRDTQYF. The CDR3 DNA reads as TGTGCCAGCAGTTACGGGGGCGGACTAGGCCGTGATACGCAGTATTTT.